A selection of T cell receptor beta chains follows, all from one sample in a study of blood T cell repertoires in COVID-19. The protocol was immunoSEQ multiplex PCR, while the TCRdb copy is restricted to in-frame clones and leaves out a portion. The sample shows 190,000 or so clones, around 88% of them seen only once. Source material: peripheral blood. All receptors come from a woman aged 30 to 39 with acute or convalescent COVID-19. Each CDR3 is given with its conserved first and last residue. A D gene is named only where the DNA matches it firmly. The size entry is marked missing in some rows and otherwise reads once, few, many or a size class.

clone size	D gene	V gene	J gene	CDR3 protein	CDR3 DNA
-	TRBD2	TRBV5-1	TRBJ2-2	CASESPGLAGTGELFF	TGCGCCAGCGAATCCCCGGGACTAGCGGGTACCGGGGAGCTGTTTTTT
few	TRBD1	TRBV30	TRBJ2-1	CACPGQGSYEQFF	TGTGCCTGCCCGGGACAGGGTTCCTATGAGCAGTTCTTC
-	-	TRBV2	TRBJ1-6	CASLKESSYNSPLHF	TGTGCCAGCTTGAAAGAGAGCTCCTATAATTCACCCCTCCACTTT
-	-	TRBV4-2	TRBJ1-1	CASSQAGGMTEAFF	TGTGCCAGCAGCCAAGCGGGTGGTATGACTGAAGCTTTCTTT
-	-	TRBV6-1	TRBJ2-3	CASSEGIGGADTQYF	TGTGCCAGCAGTGAAGGGATAGGGGGAGCAGATACGCAGTATTTT
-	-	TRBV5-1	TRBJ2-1	CASSLSSEYNEQFF	TGCGCCAGCAGCTTGTCTAGCGAATACAATGAGCAGTTCTTC
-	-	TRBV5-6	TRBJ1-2	CASSPIDRYGYTF	TGTGCCAGCAGCCCGATCGACAGATATGGCTACACCTTC
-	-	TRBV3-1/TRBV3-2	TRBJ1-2	CASSQDPGAYGYTF	TGTGCCAGCAGCCAAGATCCAGGGGCCTATGGCTACACCTTC
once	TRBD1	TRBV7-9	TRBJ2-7	CASTMGDRVGEQYF	TGTGCCAGCACCATGGGGGACAGGGTAGGCGAGCAGTACTTC
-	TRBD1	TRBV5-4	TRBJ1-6	CASSPNRGLGSPLHF	TGTGCCAGCAGCCCGAACAGGGGGCTGGGTTCACCCCTCCACTTT
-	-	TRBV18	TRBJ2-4	CASSPQGAKNIQYF	TGTGCCAGCTCACCACAGGGGGCCAAAAACATTCAGTACTTC
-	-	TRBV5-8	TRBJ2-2	CARLLREMNTGELFF	TGTGCCAGATTACTACGGGAGATGAACACCGGGGAGCTGTTTTTT
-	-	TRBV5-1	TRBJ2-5	CASSLFGFQETQYF	TGCGCCAGCAGCTTGTTCGGGTTCCAAGAGACCCAGTACTTC
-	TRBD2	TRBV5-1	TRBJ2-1	CASSPGLPNNEQFF	TGCGCCAGCAGCCCGGGACTACCGAACAATGAGCAGTTCTTC